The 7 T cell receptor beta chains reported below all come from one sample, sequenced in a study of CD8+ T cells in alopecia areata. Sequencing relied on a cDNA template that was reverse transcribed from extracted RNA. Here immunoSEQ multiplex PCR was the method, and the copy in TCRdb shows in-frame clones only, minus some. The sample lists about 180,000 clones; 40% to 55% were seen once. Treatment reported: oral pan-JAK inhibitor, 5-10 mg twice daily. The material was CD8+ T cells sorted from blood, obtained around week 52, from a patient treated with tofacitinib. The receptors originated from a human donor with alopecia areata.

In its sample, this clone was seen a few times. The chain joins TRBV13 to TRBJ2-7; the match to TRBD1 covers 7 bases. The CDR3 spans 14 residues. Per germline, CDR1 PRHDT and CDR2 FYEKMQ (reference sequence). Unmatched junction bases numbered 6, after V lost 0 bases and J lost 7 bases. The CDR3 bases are TGTGCCAGCAGCTTAGGGACAGGGATTGTAGAGCAGTACTTC. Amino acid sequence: CASSLGTGIVEQYF.

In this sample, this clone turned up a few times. This chain's CDR3 is CASTTWEYNEQFF. CDR3 in DNA: TGTGCCAGCACCACATGGGAATACAATGAGCAGTTCTTC. This rearrangement joins TRBV7-2 to TRBJ2-1; unclear D gene. Germline loops: CDR1 SGHTA, CDR2 FQGNSA. Trimming shortened V by 7 bases and J by 4 bases, and 11 bases separated the two germline ends. The CDR3 covers 13 residues. Full variable domain (outside the CDR3, taken from reference TRBV7-2 and TRBJ2-1): GAGVSQSPSNKVTEKGKDVELRCDPISGHTALYWYRQSLGQGLEFLIYFQGNSAPDKSGLPSDRFSAERTGGSVSTLTIQRTQQEDSAVYLCASTTWEYNEQFFGPGTRLTVL.

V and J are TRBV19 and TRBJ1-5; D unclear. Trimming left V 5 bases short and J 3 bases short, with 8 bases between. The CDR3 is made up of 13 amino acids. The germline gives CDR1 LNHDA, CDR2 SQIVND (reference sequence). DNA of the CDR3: TGTGCCAGTAGTGACGGATCCAATCAGCCCCAGCATTTT. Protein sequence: CASSDGSNQPQHF.

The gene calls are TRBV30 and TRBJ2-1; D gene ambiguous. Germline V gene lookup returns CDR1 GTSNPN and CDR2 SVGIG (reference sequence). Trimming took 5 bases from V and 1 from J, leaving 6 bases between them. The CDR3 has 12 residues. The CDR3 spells CAWGRSYNEQFF. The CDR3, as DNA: TGTGCCTGGGGCCGATCCTACAATGAGCAGTTCTTC.

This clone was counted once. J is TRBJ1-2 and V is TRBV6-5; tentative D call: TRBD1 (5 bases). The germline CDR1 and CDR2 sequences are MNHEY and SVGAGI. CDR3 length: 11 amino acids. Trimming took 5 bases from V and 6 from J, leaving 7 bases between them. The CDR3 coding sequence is TGTGCCAGCAGTAGGGGCGATGGCTACACCTTC. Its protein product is CASSRGDGYTF.

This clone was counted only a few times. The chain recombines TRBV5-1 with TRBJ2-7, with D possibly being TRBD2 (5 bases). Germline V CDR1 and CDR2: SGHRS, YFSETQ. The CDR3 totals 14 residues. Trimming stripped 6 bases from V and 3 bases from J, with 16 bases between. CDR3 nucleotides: TGCGCCAGCACCCCCCTGACGGGGTTCTACGAGCAGTACTTC. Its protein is CASTPLTGFYEQYF.

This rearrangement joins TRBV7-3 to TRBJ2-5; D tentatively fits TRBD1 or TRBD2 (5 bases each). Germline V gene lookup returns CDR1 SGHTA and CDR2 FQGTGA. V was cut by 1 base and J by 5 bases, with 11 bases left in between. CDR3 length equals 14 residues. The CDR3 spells CASSLNGDLETQYF. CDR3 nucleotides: TGTGCCAGCAGCTTAAACGGGGACCTGGAGACCCAGTACTTC. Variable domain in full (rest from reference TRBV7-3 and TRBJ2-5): GAGVSQTPSNKVTEKGKYVELRCDPISGHTALYWYRQSLGQGPEFLIYFQGTGAADDSGLPNDRFFAVRPEGSVSTLKIQRTERGDSAVYLCASSLNGDLETQYFGPGTRLLVL.